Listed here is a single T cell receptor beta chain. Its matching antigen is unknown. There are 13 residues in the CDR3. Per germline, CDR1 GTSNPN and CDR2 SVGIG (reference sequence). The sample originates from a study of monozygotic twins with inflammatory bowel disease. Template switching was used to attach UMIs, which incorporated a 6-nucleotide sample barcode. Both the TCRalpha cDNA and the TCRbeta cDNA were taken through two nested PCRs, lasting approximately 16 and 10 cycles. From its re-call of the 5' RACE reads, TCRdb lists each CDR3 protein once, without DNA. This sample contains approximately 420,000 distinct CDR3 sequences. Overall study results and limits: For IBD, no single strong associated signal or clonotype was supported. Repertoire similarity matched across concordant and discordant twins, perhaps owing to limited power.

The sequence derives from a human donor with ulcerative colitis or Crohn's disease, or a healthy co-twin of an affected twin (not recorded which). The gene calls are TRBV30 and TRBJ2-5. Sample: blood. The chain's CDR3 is CAWRATPRETQYF.